This T cell receptor (beta chain) stems from a study of shared clonotypes between healthy human individuals. On the study more broadly: Per donor, CD8 memory used one plate, CD8 naive used two, CD4 memory used three and CD4 naive used three.

About this clone: Its antigen is currently unknown.

Study results and caveats: Naive subsets typically showed greater estimated richness than memory subsets.

Each subset's genomic DNA was split evenly across several immunoSEQ plates. TCRdb keeps only in-frame clones here, not all; method: immunoSEQ multiplex PCR. The table has under 850,000 clones, approximately 72% seen once. In the CD4+ fraction, cells were divided into CD45RA+ naive and CD45RA-negative memory subsets. Trimming cost V 6 bases and J 4 bases; bases outside gene matches: 20. The CDR3 spans 19 residues. CDR1 is SEHNR, CDR2 FQNEAQ, per germline (reference sequence). The clonotype comes from a woman under 40 in good health. Sequenced: memory CD4+ T cells sorted from blood. Described subset: CD45RA-negative fraction. The chain uses TRBV7-9 and TRBJ2-5, with 10 positions matching TRBD2. CDR3 coding DNA: TGTGCCAGCAGAATTGGCCTCTGGAGCGGGAGGGCCGGGGGAGAGACCCAGTACTTC. Translation: CASRIGLWSGRAGGETQYF.